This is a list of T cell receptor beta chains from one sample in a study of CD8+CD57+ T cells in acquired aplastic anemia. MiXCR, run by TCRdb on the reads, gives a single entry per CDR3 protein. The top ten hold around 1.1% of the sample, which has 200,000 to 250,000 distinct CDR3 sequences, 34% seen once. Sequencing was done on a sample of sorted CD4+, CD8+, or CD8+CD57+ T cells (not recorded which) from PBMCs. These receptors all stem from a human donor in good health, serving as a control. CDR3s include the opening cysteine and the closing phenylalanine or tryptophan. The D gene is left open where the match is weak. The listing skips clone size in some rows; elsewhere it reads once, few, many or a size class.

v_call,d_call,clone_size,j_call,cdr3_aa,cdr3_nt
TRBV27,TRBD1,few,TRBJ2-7,CASGAGTGYREQYF,TGTGCCAGCGGTGCCGGGACAGGGTACAGGGAGCAGTACTTC
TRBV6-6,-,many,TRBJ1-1,CASSYGSGTEAFF,TGTGCCAGCAGTTACGGCTCGGGCACTGAAGCTTTCTTT
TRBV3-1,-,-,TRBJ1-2,CASSQESRPRGYTF,TGTGCCAGCAGCCAAGAGAGCAGGCCCCGTGGCTACACCTTC
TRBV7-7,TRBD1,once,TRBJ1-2,CASSRDRAGGNTF,TGTGCCAGCAGCCGAGACAGGGCCGGGGGAAACACCTTC
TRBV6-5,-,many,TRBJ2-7,CASSFGGYEQYF,TGTGCCAGCAGCTTCGGGGGCTACGAGCAGTACTTC
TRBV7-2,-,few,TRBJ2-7,CASSLRHEQYF,TGTGCCAGCAGCTTACGACACGAGCAGTACTTC
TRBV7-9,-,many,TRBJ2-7,CASSLVWDKTYEQYF,TGTGCCAGCAGCTTAGTTTGGGACAAAACCTACGAGCAGTACTTC
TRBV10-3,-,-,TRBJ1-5,CAISGGSNQPQHF,TGTGCCATCAGCGGGGGTAGCAATCAGCCCCAGCATTTT
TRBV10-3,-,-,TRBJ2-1,CAISQGRRTGFYEQFF,TGTGCCATCAGCCAAGGGAGAAGGACTGGTTTCTACGAGCAGTTCTTC
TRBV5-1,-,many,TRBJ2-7,CASSSPQGPYEQYF,TGCGCCAGCAGCTCCCCCCAGGGTCCCTACGAGCAGTACTTC
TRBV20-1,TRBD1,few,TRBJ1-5,CSASGTGGSQPQHF,TGCAGTGCTAGTGGGACAGGGGGCTCTCAGCCCCAGCATTTT
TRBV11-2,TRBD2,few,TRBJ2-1,CASSVLAGASYNEQFF,TGTGCCAGCAGCGTCCTAGCGGGGGCCTCCTACAATGAGCAGTTCTTC
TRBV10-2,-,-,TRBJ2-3,CASSESTRGDTQYF,TGCGCCAGCAGTGAGTCGACTAGAGGAGATACGCAGTATTTT
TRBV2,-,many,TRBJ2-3,CASLLAPRTDTQYF,TGTGCCAGCCTACTAGCACCACGCACAGATACGCAGTATTTT
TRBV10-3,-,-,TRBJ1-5,CAISDRNQPQHF,TGTGCCATCAGTGACCGCAATCAGCCCCAGCATTTT
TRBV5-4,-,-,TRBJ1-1,CASSLVGSRFMNTEAFF,TGTGCCAGCAGCTTGGTGGGAAGCCGATTTATGAACACTGAAGCTTTCTTT